Below, 11 T cell receptor beta chains from the same sample are listed, as sequenced in a study of neurological immune-mediated disorders. Using its own MiXCR run on the 5' RACE reads, TCRdb lists one record per CDR3 protein. In the table there are roughly 80,000 distinct CDR3 sequences, around 9.9% of which are singletons. The specimen sequenced was PBMCs. These receptors came from a man aged 50-60 years in good health.

This clonotype was found many times. This sequence joins TRBV6-6 and TRBJ2-7, with TRBD2 identical over 7 bases. The CDR3 runs 14 residues. In germline, CDR1 is MNHNY, CDR2 SVGAGI (reference sequence). V lost 2 bases to trimming and J lost 6 bases; unmatched junction nucleotides: 7. The CDR3 reads CASSYGREGIEQYF. For the CDR3, the DNA is TGTGCCAGCAGTTACGGGAGGGAGGGAATCGAGCAGTACTTC.

The sample holds many counts of this clonotype. CDR3 nucleotide sequence: TGTGCCAGCTCACTATACCTACTAGCGGGAGGCCCCAATGAGCAGTTCTTC. Protein sequence: CASSLYLLAGGPNEQFF. V gene TRBV18 combines with J gene TRBJ2-1, with TRBD2 matching over 12 bases. Germline lookup yields CDR1 KGHSH and CDR2 LQKENI. The J segment lost 6 bases and the V segment lost 4 bases, leaving 10 bases of the junction unmatched. There are 17 residues in the CDR3.

Many counts were recorded for this clonotype. The chain joins TRBV12-3 or TRBV12-4 to TRBJ1-1; D is undetermined. The V end was cut by 5 bases, the J end by 2 bases, with 12 bases between. This CDR3 contains 14 residues. As DNA, the CDR3 is TGTGCCAGCAGTCAAAGGGAGGTCAACACTGAAGCTTTCTTT. Protein sequence: CASSQREVNTEAFF.

This clonotype was observed many times. The V call is TRBV6-2 or TRBV6-3, the J call TRBJ1-1; D not certain. This CDR3 contains 13 residues. Per germline, CDR1 MNHEY and CDR2 SVGEGT. V was trimmed by 6 bases and J by 7 bases, leaving 15 bases between them. The CDR3 DNA follows: TGTGCCAGCAGGCATCAGGATCGGAGTGAAGCTTTCTTT. Residues: CASRHQDRSEAFF.

In this sample, this clonotype turned up many times. The V and J genes are TRBV5-1 and TRBJ2-6; D gene unclear. Trimming removed 0 bases from V and 7 bases from J, with 2 bases in between. Germline V gene lookup returns CDR1 SGHRS and CDR2 YFSETQ. The CDR3 is 12 amino acids. The DNA of the CDR3 is TGCGCCAGCAGCTTGGAAGCCAACGTCCTGACTTTC. Translating it yields CASSLEANVLTF.

This clonotype was recorded many times. The genes are TRBV2 and TRBJ2-1, with no clear D. There are 14 residues in the CDR3. Germline V gives CDR1 SNHLY, CDR2 FYNNEI. The V gene lost 4 bases and the J gene lost 4 bases, with 11 bases spanning the gap. The CDR3 nucleotides read TGTGCCAGCAGTGGACCACCCGGATACAATGAGCAGTTCTTC. Translated: CASSGPPGYNEQFF.

Many counts were recorded for this clonotype. This chain joins TRBV5-1 and TRBJ2-2, with D possibly matching TRBD1 (6 bases). CDR3 length: 15 residues. V lost 4 bases, J lost 0 bases, and 10 bases lay in between. Germline V gene sequence: CDR1 SGHRS, CDR2 YFSETQ. For the CDR3, the DNA is TGCGCCAGCAGCCTCGGACAGTCGAACACCGGGGAGCTGTTTTTT. It translates to CASSLGQSNTGELFF. The full variable domain, its missing parts supplied by reference TRBV5-1 and TRBJ2-2, is KAGVTQTPRYLIKTRGQQVTLSCSPISGHRSVSWYQQTPGQGLQFLFEYFSETQRNKGNFPGRFSGRQFSNSRSEMNVSTLELGDSALYLCASSLGQSNTGELFFGEGSRLTVL.

This clonotype has a count of ten or more. This chain connects TRBV20-1 to TRBJ1-2, with D possibly TRBD1 on 5 matching bases. Germline V gene data show CDR1 as DFQATT and CDR2 as SNEGSKA (reference sequence). This CDR3 is built from 13 residues. The ends were cut back, 0 bases at V and 3 bases at J, with 8 bases in the middle. CDR3 nucleotide sequence: TGCAGTGCTAGAGATCGGGACTACTATGGCTACACCTTC. This codes for CSARDRDYYGYTF.

This clonotype was seen repeatedly, ten times or more. The chain combines TRBV3-1 with TRBJ1-4, with TRBD1 matching over 9 bases. The germline V gene has CDR1 LGHDT and CDR2 YNNKEL (reference sequence). The CDR3 has 15 residues. With V trimmed by 3 bases and J by 8 bases, 7 bases remained unmatched. This CDR3 is CASSHPGTGQEKLFF. The CDR3 DNA reads TGTGCCAGCAGCCACCCCGGGACAGGGCAAGAAAAACTGTTTTTT.

As concerns this clonotype: This may be a read error, as it is one base from a much larger clone. The chain carries TRBV5-1 and TRBJ2-7; no firm D call. Germline V CDR1 and CDR2: SGHRS, YFSETQ. The CDR3 runs to 15 residues. V shed 4 bases and J shed 9 bases, with 23 bases lying between them. DNA of the CDR3: TGCGCCAGCAGCAAACGCTCGTACAGCCTCGCGTGGCAGTACTTC. This gives the protein CASSKRSYSLAWQYF. Supplemented by reference TRBV5-1 and TRBJ2-7, the full variable domain reads KAGVTQTPRYLIKTRGQQVTLSCSPISGHRSVSWYQQTPGQGLQFLFEYFSETQRNKGNFPGRFSGRQFSNSRSEMNVSTLELGDSALYLCASSKRSYSLAWQYFGPGTRLTVT.

Many counts were recorded for this clonotype. This rearrangement joins TRBV28 to TRBJ2-1, with TRBD1 identical over 9 bases. Germline assignment: CDR1 MDHEN and CDR2 SYDVKM. Unmatched junction bases numbered 4, after V lost 4 bases and J lost 9 bases. This CDR3 has 13 residues. CDR3 sequence: CASSSGQGGEQFF. Written as DNA, the CDR3 is TGTGCCAGCAGTTCGGGACAGGGAGGTGAGCAGTTCTTC.